A selection of T cell receptor beta chains follows, all from one sample in a study of monozygotic twins with inflammatory bowel disease. Following a re-call of the 5' RACE reads, TCRdb has one entry per CDR3 protein and lacks DNA. Its clone listing holds some 330,000 distinct CDR3 sequences. The source material was blood. These receptors originate from a human donor with ulcerative colitis or Crohn's disease, or a healthy co-twin of an affected twin (not recorded which). The CDR3 runs from the conserved cysteine through the conserved F or W.

cdr3_length j_call v_call cdr3_aa
15 TRBJ2-1 TRBV14 CVSSQELAGTNEQFF
11 TRBJ1-6 TRBV12-3/TRBV12-4 CASSRGGPLHF
16 TRBJ1-1 TRBV7-8 CASSLAGPGGVTEAFF
14 TRBJ2-1 TRBV7-7 CASSLVLGGGEQFF
15 TRBJ2-2 TRBV7-2 CASSLLGRYTGELFF
14 TRBJ2-7 TRBV29-1 CSVVGTGSSYEQYF
15 TRBJ2-7 TRBV5-1 CASSLVGQVNSEQYF
16 TRBJ2-4 TRBV7-8 CASSNRKWDRGDIQYF
13 TRBJ2-7 TRBV5-1 CASMRASSYEQYF
15 TRBJ2-2 TRBV3-1 CASSQAALSTGELFF
12 TRBJ2-7 TRBV28 CASYEKGREQYF
15 TRBJ1-1 TRBV4-2 CASSRLQAMGTEAFF
15 TRBJ2-1 TRBV12-3/TRBV12-4 CASRLGPHYSNEQFF
15 TRBJ2-7 TRBV7-2 CASSPLAGFSYEQYF
17 TRBJ2-5 TRBV7-2 CASSSGQGFGLGETQYF
18 TRBJ2-6 TRBV18 CASSPLGDPDSGANVLTF
12 TRBJ2-7 TRBV29-1 CSVGPSPYEQYF
17 TRBJ2-4 TRBV11-2 CASSPPPPLSAKNIQYF
15 TRBJ2-5 TRBV7-8 CASSTSGGVQETQYF
14 TRBJ2-7 TRBV10-3 CAISELAGTYEQYF
14 TRBJ2-2 TRBV5-5 CASRDSANTGELFF
14 TRBJ1-2 TRBV5-1 CASSLAVANYGYTF
14 TRBJ2-2 TRBV7-9 CASSPRGNTGELFF
13 TRBJ1-2 TRBV18 CASSPFEGRGYTF
14 TRBJ1-4 TRBV20-1 CSARWTGYNEKLFF
17 TRBJ2-5 TRBV2 CASTHFTGTGGLETQYF
13 TRBJ2-1 TRBV3-1 CASSNRGSNEQFF
19 TRBJ1-4 TRBV5-1 CASSKRDRGGSRSNEKLFF
12 TRBJ2-7 TRBV12-3/TRBV12-4 CASSLRVTEQYF
15 TRBJ2-7 TRBV12-3/TRBV12-4 CASSLLGSGAYEQYF
14 TRBJ2-1 TRBV7-2 CASRGGLNNREQFF
15 TRBJ2-1 TRBV20-1 CSARLWLANRNEQFF
15 TRBJ2-7 TRBV6-2/TRBV6-3 CASSYGQGAIYEQYF